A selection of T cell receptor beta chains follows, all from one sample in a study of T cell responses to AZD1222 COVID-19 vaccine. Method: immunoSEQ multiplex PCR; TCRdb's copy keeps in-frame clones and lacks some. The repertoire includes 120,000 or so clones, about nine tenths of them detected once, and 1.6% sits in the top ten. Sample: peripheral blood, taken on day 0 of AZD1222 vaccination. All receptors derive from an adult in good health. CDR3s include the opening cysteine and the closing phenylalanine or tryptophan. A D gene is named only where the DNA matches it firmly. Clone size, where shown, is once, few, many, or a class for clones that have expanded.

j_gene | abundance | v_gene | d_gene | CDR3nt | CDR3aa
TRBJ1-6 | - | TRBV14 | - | TGTGCCAGCAGCCAAGATCTGGGCCTCCACTTT | CASSQDLGLHF
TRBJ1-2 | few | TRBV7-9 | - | TGTGCCAGCAGCTCAACCGGGAGCTACACCTTC | CASSSTGSYTF
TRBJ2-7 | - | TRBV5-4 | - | TGTGCCAGCAGCCCGGGCCTGGAGGTCTACGAGCAGTACTTC | CASSPGLEVYEQYF
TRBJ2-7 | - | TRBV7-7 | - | TGTGCCAGCAGCTTATCAAAGGGGGGCGAGCAGTACTTC | CASSLSKGGEQYF
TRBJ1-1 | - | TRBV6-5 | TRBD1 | TGTGCCAGCAGTTACTCCGGGACAGTGAACACTGAAGCTTTCTTT | CASSYSGTVNTEAFF
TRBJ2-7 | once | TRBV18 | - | TGTGCCAGCTCTCCGCCTACAGGCAGCGGGGAGCAGTACTTC | CASSPPTGSGEQYF
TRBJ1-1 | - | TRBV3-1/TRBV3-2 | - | TGTGCCAGCAGCCAAATGGGAGGGGTCACTGAAGCTTTCTTT | CASSQMGGVTEAFF
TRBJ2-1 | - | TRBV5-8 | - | TGTGCCAGCAGCCTGCCCTACAATGAGCAGTTCTTC | CASSLPYNEQFF
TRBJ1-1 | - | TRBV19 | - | TGTGCCAGTAGTATCTCCAGGTGGACTGAAGCTTTCTTT | CASSISRWTEAFF
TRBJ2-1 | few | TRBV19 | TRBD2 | TGTGCCACCCGACGGTTTGGCGGGAGTCACAATGAGCAGTTCTTC | CATRRFGGSHNEQFF
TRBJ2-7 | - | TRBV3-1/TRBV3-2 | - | TGTGCCAGCGGAAAAACGGGGATTTACGAGCAGTACTTC | CASGKTGIYEQYF
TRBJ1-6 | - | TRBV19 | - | TGTGCCAGTAACACCCCGGGCAGGGCCTTGCGGGGTTCACCCCTCCACTTT | CASNTPGRALRGSPLHF
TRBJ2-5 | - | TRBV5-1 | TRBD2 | TGCGCCAGCAGCTTACTAGGACTAGAAGAGACCCAGTACTTC | CASSLLGLEETQYF
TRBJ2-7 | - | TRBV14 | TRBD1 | TGTGCCAGCAGCCTTCTCCGGGACAGGGCCTACGAGCAGTACTTC | CASSLLRDRAYEQYF
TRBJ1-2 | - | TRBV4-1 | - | TGCGCCAGCAGCTTCGAGGGTCCGAACCCCACGGGGGGCTACACCTTC | CASSFEGPNPTGGYTF
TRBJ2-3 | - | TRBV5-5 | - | TGTGCCAGCAGCGACAACAGGGTCCCAGATACGCAGTATTTT | CASSDNRVPDTQYF
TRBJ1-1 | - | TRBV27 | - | TGTGCCAGCAGTCCCGACAGAGATGAAGCTTTCTTT | CASSPDRDEAFF
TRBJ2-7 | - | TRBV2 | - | TGTGCCAGCAGTGAATCAGGGGCAGGGCAGTACTTC | CASSESGAGQYF
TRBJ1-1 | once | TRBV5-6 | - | TGTGCCAGCAGCTTGTCGGTTGGCCAGATGAACACTGAAGCTTTCTTT | CASSLSVGQMNTEAFF
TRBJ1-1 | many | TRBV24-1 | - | TGTGCCACCAGCAGGGAAGGAATGGAGACTGAAGCTTTCTTT | CATSREGMETEAFF
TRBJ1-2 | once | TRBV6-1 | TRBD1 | TGTGCCAGCAGTCCACAGGGGGAGACTAACTATGGCTACACCTTC | CASSPQGETNYGYTF
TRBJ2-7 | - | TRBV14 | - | TGTGCCAGCAGCCACCGGACCCATCACCACGAGCAGTACTTC | CASSHRTHHHEQYF
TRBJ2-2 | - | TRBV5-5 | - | TGTGCCAGCAACCCCAGCCGAGTCACAAACACCGGGGAGCTGTTTTTT | CASNPSRVTNTGELFF
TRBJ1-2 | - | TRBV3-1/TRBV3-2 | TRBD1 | TGTGCCAGCAGCTTCCGACAGGGCCGTGGCTACACCTTC | CASSFRQGRGYTF
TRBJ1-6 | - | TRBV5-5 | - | TGTGCCAGCAGCCTTCGACCGAGCCGGGATGGTAATTCACCCCTCCACTTT | CASSLRPSRDGNSPLHF
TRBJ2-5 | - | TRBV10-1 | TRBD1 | TGCGCCAGCAGTGAAGATGGGACAGGCAGCGAGACCCAGTACTTC | CASSEDGTGSETQYF
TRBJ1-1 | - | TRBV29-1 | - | TGCAGCGTGGCGACAGACCCGAACACTGAAGCTTTCTTT | CSVATDPNTEAFF
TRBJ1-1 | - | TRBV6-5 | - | TGTGCCAGCAGTCCTACGAGGTACGCTGAAGCTTTCTTT | CASSPTRYAEAFF
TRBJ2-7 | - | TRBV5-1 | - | TGCGCCAGCAGAGATACCGGGACTGCTTCCTACGAGCAGTACTTC | CASRDTGTASYEQYF
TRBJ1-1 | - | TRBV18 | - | TGTGCCAGCTCACCAAATGGTGGGACGAATGAAGCTTTCTTT | CASSPNGGTNEAFF
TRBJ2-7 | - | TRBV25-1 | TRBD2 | TGTGCCAGCAGCCCGGGACTAGCGGCTAGCTACGAGCAGTACTTC | CASSPGLAASYEQYF
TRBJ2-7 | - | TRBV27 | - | TGTGCCAGCAGTAGGGGGGGGATCTCCTACGAGCAGTACTTC | CASSRGGISYEQYF
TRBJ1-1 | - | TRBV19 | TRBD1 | TGTGCCAGTAGTATAGGGACAGGGGGCGCGTGGAACACTGAAGCTTTCTTT | CASSIGTGGAWNTEAFF
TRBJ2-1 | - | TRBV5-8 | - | TGTGCCAGCAGCTTGGGTCAAGCGGACTCCTACAATGAGCAGTTCTTC | CASSLGQADSYNEQFF
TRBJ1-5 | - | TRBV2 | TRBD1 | TGTGCCAGCAGTGCCGGACAGGCGTATAGCAATCAGCCCCAGCATTTT | CASSAGQAYSNQPQHF
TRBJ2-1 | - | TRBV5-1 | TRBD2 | TGCGCCAGCAGCTTGGAACTAGCGGGAGTGGATGAGCAGTTCTTC | CASSLELAGVDEQFF
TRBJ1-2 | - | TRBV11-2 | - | TGTGCCAGCAGCTTAGGGGGCAGGGCTAACTATGGCTACACCTTC | CASSLGGRANYGYTF
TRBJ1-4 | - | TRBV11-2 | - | TGTGCCAGCAGCTTATTAGGGGGAGGGAGGGGTTCTAATGAAAAACTGTTTTTT | CASSLLGGGRGSNEKLFF
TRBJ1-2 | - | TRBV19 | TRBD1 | TGTGCCAGTACTCCGACAGGGAACTATGGCTACACCTTC | CASTPTGNYGYTF
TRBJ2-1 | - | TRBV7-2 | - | TGTGCCAGCAGCTTACCCACCGGGGAGCCTGAGTACAATGAGCAGTTCTTC | CASSLPTGEPEYNEQFF
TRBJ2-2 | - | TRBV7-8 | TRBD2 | TGTGCCAGCAGCCCGCCGGGACTAGCGGGAGTCAAGGGGGAGCTGTTTTTT | CASSPPGLAGVKGELFF
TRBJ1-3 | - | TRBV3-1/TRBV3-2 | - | TGTGCCAGCAGCCAAGATCTCGTGGGCGTTGGAAACACCATATATTTT | CASSQDLVGVGNTIYF
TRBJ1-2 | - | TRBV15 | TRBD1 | TGTGCCACCAGCAGACTTCCGGGACAGGGGGCGAATGGCTACACCTTC | CATSRLPGQGANGYTF
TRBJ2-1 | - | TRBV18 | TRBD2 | TGTGCCAGCTCACCACGGACTAGCAATGAGCAGTTCTTC | CASSPRTSNEQFF
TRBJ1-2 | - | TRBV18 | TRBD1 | TGTGCCAGCTCACCTAACCGGGACAGGGGGATCGGCGGCTACACCTTC | CASSPNRDRGIGGYTF
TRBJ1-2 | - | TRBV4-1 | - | TGCGCCAGCACCTCCGTCGGGGGCAGAACTAACTATGGCTACACCTTC | CASTSVGGRTNYGYTF
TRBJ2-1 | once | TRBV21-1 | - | TGTGCCAGCAATAAGGTGGCAGGGAGCTCCTACAATGAGCAGTTCTTC | CASNKVAGSSYNEQFF
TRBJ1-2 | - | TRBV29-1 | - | TGCAGCGTTGACAGCTCAGCTAACTATGGCTACACCTTC | CSVDSSANYGYTF
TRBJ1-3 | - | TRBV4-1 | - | TGCGCCAGCAGCCCGACCTCTGGAAACACCATATATTTT | CASSPTSGNTIYF
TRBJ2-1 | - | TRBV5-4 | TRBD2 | TGTGCCAGCAGCTTGGCCAAAGGAGCGGGGGGCAGCTCCTACAATGAGCAGTTCTTC | CASSLAKGAGGSSYNEQFF
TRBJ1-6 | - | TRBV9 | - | TGTGCCAGCAGCGTCGGGCCAGGCGGTAATTCACCCCTCCACTTT | CASSVGPGGNSPLHF
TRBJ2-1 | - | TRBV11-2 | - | TGTGCCAGCAGCCCGGGGAGCGGAGCCAATGAGCAGTTCTTC | CASSPGSGANEQFF
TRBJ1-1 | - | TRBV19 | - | TGTGCCAGTAGTATAGGGGGACGGTTGAACACTGAAGCTTTCTTT | CASSIGGRLNTEAFF
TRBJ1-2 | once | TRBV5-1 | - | TGCGCACCTAACAGGATTATCCTCTATGGCTACACCTTC | CAPNRIILYGYTF
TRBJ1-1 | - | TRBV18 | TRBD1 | TGTGCCAGCTCACAGGGACAGGGCACTGAAGCTTTCTTT | CASSQGQGTEAFF
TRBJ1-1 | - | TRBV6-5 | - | TGTGCCAGCAGTCGACAGTTGAACACTGAAGCTTTCTTT | CASSRQLNTEAFF
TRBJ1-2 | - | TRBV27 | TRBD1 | TGTGCCAGCAGTCCTCGCGGACAGGGTCGCGGCTACACCTTC | CASSPRGQGRGYTF
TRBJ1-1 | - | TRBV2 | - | TGTGCCAGCAGTGAAGCAGGGCAGAGGAACACTGAAGCTTTCTTT | CASSEAGQRNTEAFF
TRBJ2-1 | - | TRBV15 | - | TGTGCCACCAGCAGTTGGACTACACACAATGAGCAGTTCTTC | CATSSWTTHNEQFF
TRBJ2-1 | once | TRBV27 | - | TGTGCCAGCAGTTTATCGCTACCCCCCGGGGATGAGCAGTTCTTC | CASSLSLPPGDEQFF